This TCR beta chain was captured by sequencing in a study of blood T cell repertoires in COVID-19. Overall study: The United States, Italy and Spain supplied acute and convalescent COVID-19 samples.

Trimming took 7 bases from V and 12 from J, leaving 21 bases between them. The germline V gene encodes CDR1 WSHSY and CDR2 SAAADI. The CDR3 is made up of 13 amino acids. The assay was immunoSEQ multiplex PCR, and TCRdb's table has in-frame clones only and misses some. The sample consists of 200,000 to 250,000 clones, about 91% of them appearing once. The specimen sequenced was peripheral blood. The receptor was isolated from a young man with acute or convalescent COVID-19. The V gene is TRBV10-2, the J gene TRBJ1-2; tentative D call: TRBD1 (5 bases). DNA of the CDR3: TGCGCCAGCACCCAGGGTTCCGCCGACTTTCACACCTTC. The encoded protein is CASTQGSADFHTF.